This T cell receptor beta chain was captured by sequencing in a study of T cells in Graves' hyperthyroidism and ophthalmopathy. Study details: Staff took peripheral blood when the initial diagnosis was made, before any treatment began.

Amplified TCR beta CDR3 regions derived from RNA transcripts. The primer set for the first-round RT-PCR of the TCR CDR3 was HTBI. TCRdb ran MiXCR on the multiplex PCR reads and lists one entry per CDR3 protein. There are 600,000 or so distinct CDR3 sequences in the sample; 13% to 15% occur only once, and about 12% lies in the top ten. A patient was excluded if there was uncontrolled infection, other autoimmune disease, pregnancy or lactation. The study's findings and limits: Expanded thyroid clonotypes (above 0.001) were mostly also found in blood. Median prediction lead before ophthalmopathy onset was 6 to 8 months with the model.

A word on this clonotype: Its target is not known.

The specimen was blood. The receptor was derived from a woman aged 45-59 years with Graves' ophthalmopathy.

The CDR3 region is CASNSPELYGYTF. CDR3 coding DNA: TGTGCCAGCAACTCCCCCGAACTGTATGGCTACACCTTC. This chain uses TRBV28 with TRBJ1-2; D gene uncertain. The germline V and J ends were trimmed by 7 bases and 5 bases, with 14 bases remaining between them. Germline-derived CDR1 and CDR2 are MDHEN and SYDVKM. The CDR3 runs to 13 residues.